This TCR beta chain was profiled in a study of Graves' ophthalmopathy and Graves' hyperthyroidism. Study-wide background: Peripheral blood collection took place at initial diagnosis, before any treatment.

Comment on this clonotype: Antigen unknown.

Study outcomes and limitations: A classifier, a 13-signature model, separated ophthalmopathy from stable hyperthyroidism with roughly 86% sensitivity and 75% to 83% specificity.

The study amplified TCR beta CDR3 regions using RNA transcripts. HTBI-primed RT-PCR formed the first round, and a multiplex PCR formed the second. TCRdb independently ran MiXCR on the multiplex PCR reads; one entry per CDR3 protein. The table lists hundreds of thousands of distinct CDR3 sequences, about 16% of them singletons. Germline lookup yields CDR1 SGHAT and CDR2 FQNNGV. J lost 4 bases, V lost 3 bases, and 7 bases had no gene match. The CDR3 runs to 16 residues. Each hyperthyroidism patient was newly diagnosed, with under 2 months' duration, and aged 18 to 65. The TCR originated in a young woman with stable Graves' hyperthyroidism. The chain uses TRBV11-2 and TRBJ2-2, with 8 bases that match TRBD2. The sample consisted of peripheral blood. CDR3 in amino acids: CASSFYSGGPTGELFF. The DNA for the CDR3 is TGTGCCAGCAGCTTTTACTCGGGGGGGCCCACCGGGGAGCTGTTTTTT. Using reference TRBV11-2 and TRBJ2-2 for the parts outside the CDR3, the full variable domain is EAGVAQSPRYKIIEKRQSVAFWCNPISGHATLYWYQQILGQGPKLLIQFQNNGVVDDSQLPKDRFSAERLKGVDSTLKIQPAKLEDSAVYLCASSFYSGGPTGELFFGEGSRLTVL.